The rows below give T cell receptor beta chains drawn from one sample of a study of cytomegalovirus exposure and HLA in healthy donors. The assay was immunoSEQ multiplex PCR, and TCRdb's table has in-frame clones only and misses some. This sample carries 200,000 to 250,000 clones, roughly 80% of them seen once, and the ten largest clones take 0.22%. Input material: PBMCs. The receptors originated from a girl aged 2 to 9 in good health and CMV-seronegative. CDR3s include the opening cysteine and the closing phenylalanine or tryptophan. D genes are given only for firm matches. The listing skips clone size in some rows; elsewhere it reads once, few, many or a size class.

D	size	V	J	CDR3	DNA
.	.	TRBV7-2	TRBJ1-2	CASSYLFDSNYGYTF	TGTGCCAGCAGCTATCTTTTCGACAGCAACTATGGCTACACCTTC
.	.	TRBV5-3	TRBJ1-6	CARSYYRSNYSPLHF	TGTGCCAGAAGTTATTACAGGTCGAATTATTCACCCCTCCACTTT
TRBD1	.	TRBV29-1	TRBJ2-7	CSASTGTGRYEQYF	TGCAGCGCCTCAACCGGGACAGGGCGATACGAGCAGTACTTC
.	few	TRBV2	TRBJ2-1	CASRDTSRGFEFF	TGTGCCAGCAGGGATACCAGCAGGGGTTTTGAATTCTTC
.	few	TRBV19	TRBJ1-5	CASSIGGSNQPQHF	TGTGCCAGTAGTATAGGAGGAAGCAATCAGCCCCAGCATTTT
TRBD1	.	TRBV10-1	TRBJ1-1	CASSGTGIRVTEAFF	TGCGCCAGCAGTGGGACAGGGATTCGAGTCACTGAAGCTTTCTTT
.	once	TRBV5-4	TRBJ2-1	CASSSSDTLNEQFF	TGTGCCAGCAGCTCCTCCGACACCCTCAATGAGCAGTTCTTC
.	.	TRBV2	TRBJ1-1	CASSEWRDSEAFF	TGTGCCAGCAGTGAATGGAGGGATTCTGAAGCTTTCTTT
.	.	TRBV6-1	TRBJ1-2	CASSELQGINGYTF	TGTGCCAGCAGTGAACTTCAGGGAATCAATGGCTACACCTTC
.	once	TRBV6-1	TRBJ2-7	CASSLQGPSYEQYF	TGTGCCAGCAGTCTACAGGGACCCTCCTACGAGCAGTACTTC
TRBD2	few	TRBV28	TRBJ2-2	CASRGAGEYTGELFF	TGTGCCAGCAGGGGTGCGGGGGAATACACCGGGGAGCTGTTTTTT
.	.	TRBV5-1	TRBJ2-5	CASSLDRGRETQYF	TGCGCCAGCAGCTTGGATCGGGGTCGGGAGACCCAGTACTTC
TRBD1	once	TRBV18	TRBJ1-1	CASSPQRGRMNTEAFF	TGTGCCAGCTCACCACAGAGGGGGCGGATGAACACTGAAGCTTTCTTT
TRBD2	.	TRBV4-1	TRBJ2-7	CASSQGPSGYEQYF	TGCGCCAGCAGCCAAGGCCCTAGCGGTTACGAGCAGTACTTC
.	once	TRBV4-1	TRBJ1-1	CASSQVPGLWGAFF	TGCGCCAGCAGCCAAGTACCGGGACTTTGGGGCGCTTTCTTT
.	.	TRBV5-1	TRBJ2-7	CASSLGPPGQTYEQYF	TGCGCCAGCAGCTTAGGGCCTCCGGGACAAACCTACGAGCAGTACTTC
.	.	TRBV18	TRBJ2-3	CASSPLAVSSTDTQYF	TGTGCCAGCTCCCCCCTGGCAGTTTCGAGCACAGATACGCAGTATTTT
TRBD1	.	TRBV27	TRBJ1-1	CASRPQGGNTEAFF	TGTGCCAGCAGACCACAGGGGGGGAACACTGAAGCTTTCTTT
.	.	TRBV6-1	TRBJ1-2	CASSEFWRPGRIHYGYTF	TGTGCCAGCAGTGAATTTTGGCGGCCAGGGAGGATTCACTATGGCTACACCTTC
TRBD2	.	TRBV6-6	TRBJ2-5	CASKILAGGFQETQYF	TGTGCCAGCAAAATCCTAGCGGGAGGCTTCCAAGAGACCCAGTACTTC
TRBD2	once	TRBV13	TRBJ2-1	CASSPRLAGANEQFF	TGTGCCAGCAGCCCCCGACTAGCGGGAGCAAATGAGCAGTTCTTC
.	.	TRBV5-1	TRBJ1-6	CASSLGGGNSPLHF	TGCGCCAGCAGCTTGGGCGGGGGTAATTCACCCCTCCACTTT
TRBD2	.	TRBV2	TRBJ2-7	CASSEAVLAFEARESYEQYF	TGTGCCAGCAGTGAAGCGGTACTAGCGTTCGAGGCCCGGGAGTCTTACGAGCAGTACTTC
TRBD1	.	TRBV28	TRBJ1-3	CASTGDSSGRNTIYF	TGTGCCAGCACCGGGGACAGCTCTGGACGGAACACCATATATTTT
TRBD1	once	TRBV27	TRBJ1-5	CASRNRGVDQPQHF	TGTGCCAGCCGGAACAGGGGAGTTGATCAGCCCCAGCATTTT
TRBD2	.	TRBV15	TRBJ2-5	CATSSRLADKETQYF	TGTGCCACCAGCAGCAGACTAGCGGACAAAGAGACCCAGTACTTC
.	.	TRBV19	TRBJ2-3	CASTPSTADTQYF	TGTGCCAGCACCCCTTCAACGGCAGATACGCAGTATTTT
TRBD1	.	TRBV14	TRBJ1-6	CASSPWGRGNSPLHF	TGTGCCAGCAGTCCGTGGGGCAGGGGGAATTCACCCCTCCACTTT
.	.	TRBV2	TRBJ1-5	CASNLGQFNQPQHF	TGTGCCAGCAATCTGGGCCAATTTAATCAGCCCCAGCATTTT
TRBD2	.	TRBV4-1	TRBJ2-3	CASSPSRASGTDTQYF	TGCGCCAGCAGCCCGTCGCGGGCTAGCGGTACAGATACGCAGTATTTT
.	.	TRBV4-2	TRBJ2-1	CASSQEEEQFF	TGTGCCAGCAGCCAAGAAGAGGAGCAGTTCTTC
TRBD2	.	TRBV5-6	TRBJ2-2	CASSSYGREYTGELFF	TGTGCCAGCAGCTCTTATGGGCGGGAGTACACCGGGGAGCTGTTTTTT
.	few	TRBV4-1	TRBJ1-5	CASSQDGGIGNQPQHF	TGCGCCAGCAGCCAAGACGGCGGGATTGGCAATCAGCCCCAGCATTTT
.	.	TRBV6-1	TRBJ2-7	CASSESEGANYEQYF	TGTGCCAGCAGTGAAAGTGAGGGAGCGAATTACGAGCAGTACTTC
TRBD2	.	TRBV4-1	TRBJ2-5	CASSQETSGEGQETQYF	TGCGCCAGCAGCCAAGAAACTAGCGGGGAAGGGCAAGAGACCCAGTACTTC
TRBD1	.	TRBV19	TRBJ1-2	CASRDRVNYGYTF	TGTGCCAGCCGGGACAGGGTGAACTATGGCTACACCTTC
.	.	TRBV19	TRBJ1-5	CASTQTGYSNQPQHF	TGTGCCAGTACCCAGACAGGCTATAGCAATCAGCCCCAGCATTTT
TRBD2	.	TRBV13	TRBJ2-7	CASSLFVGAGGSYEQYF	TGTGCCAGCAGCTTATTCGTCGGGGCGGGGGGGTCCTACGAGCAGTACTTC
TRBD1	.	TRBV27	TRBJ2-7	CASRGQGSSYEQYF	TGTGCCAGCAGGGGACAGGGTAGCTCCTACGAGCAGTACTTC
.	.	TRBV9	TRBJ1-5	CASSVDIQGPQHF	TGTGCCAGCAGCGTAGATATTCAGGGGCCCCAGCATTTT
.	.	TRBV19	TRBJ1-5	CASEGHSNQPQHF	TGTGCCAGTGAGGGACATAGCAATCAGCCCCAGCATTTT
.	.	TRBV6-1	TRBJ1-2	CASSPETNYGYTF	TGTGCCAGCAGTCCCGAGACTAACTATGGCTACACCTTC
TRBD2	.	TRBV29-1	TRBJ2-1	CSVEGGLAGGPNEQFF	TGCAGCGTTGAAGGGGGACTAGCGGGAGGGCCCAATGAGCAGTTCTTC
TRBD1	.	TRBV6-1	TRBJ2-7	CASDIQPGQQYEQYF	TGTGCCAGCGATATCCAACCGGGACAGCAATACGAGCAGTACTTC